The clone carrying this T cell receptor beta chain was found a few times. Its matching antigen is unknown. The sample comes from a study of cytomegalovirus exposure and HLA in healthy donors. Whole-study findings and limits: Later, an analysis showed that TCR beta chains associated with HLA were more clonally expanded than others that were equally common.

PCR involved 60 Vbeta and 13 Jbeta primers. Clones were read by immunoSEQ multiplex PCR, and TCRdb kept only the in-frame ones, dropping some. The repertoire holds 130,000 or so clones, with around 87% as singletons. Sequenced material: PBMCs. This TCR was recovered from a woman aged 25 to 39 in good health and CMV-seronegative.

DNA for the CDR3: TGCAGTGCTGCACAGGGCAACGAGCAGTACTTC. It encodes CSAAQGNEQYF. The chain uses TRBV20-1 and TRBJ2-7, with D maybe TRBD1 (6 bases). The germline V and J ends were trimmed by 5 bases and 5 bases, with 10 bases remaining between them. Germline V lookup: CDR1 DFQATT, CDR2 SNEGSKA (reference sequence). This CDR3 region has 11 residues.